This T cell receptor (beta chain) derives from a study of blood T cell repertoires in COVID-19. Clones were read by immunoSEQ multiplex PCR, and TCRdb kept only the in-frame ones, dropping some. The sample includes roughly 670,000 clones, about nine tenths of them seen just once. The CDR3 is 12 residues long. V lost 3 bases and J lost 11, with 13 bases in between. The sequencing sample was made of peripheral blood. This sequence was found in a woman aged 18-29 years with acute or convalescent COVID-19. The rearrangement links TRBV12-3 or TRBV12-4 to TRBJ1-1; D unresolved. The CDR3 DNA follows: TGTGCCAGCAGTTTCACCCAGAGGGTGGCTTTCTTT. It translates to CASSFTQRVAFF.